Presented here are 13 T cell receptor beta chains from one specimen sequenced in a study of blood T cell repertoires in COVID-19. Here immunoSEQ multiplex PCR was the method, and the copy in TCRdb shows in-frame clones only, minus some. The sample includes a few hundred thousand clones, approximately 77% of them seen just once. Sequences were obtained from peripheral blood. The receptor source for this set is a woman between 18 and 30 years old with acute or convalescent COVID-19.

The chain recombines TRBV7-9 with TRBJ1-1; D ambiguous. This CDR3 has 13 amino acids. Trimming pared 7 bases from V and 2 bases from J, leaving 11 bases between. Germline assignment: CDR1 SEHNR and CDR2 FQNEAQ (reference sequence). Here the CDR3 reads CASTPFSNTEAFF. CDR3 nucleotide sequence: TGTGCCAGCACCCCTTTCAGTAACACTGAAGCTTTCTTT.

The sample holds a few counts of this clone. The chain carries TRBV2 and TRBJ1-5; D possibly corresponds to TRBD1 (5 bases). The germline V gene has CDR1 SNHLY and CDR2 FYNNEI. This CDR3 has 15 amino acids. Trimming removed 1 base at V and 2 bases at J, with 9 bases between. The CDR3: CASSEEQVRNQPQHF. The DNA of the CDR3 is TGTGCCAGCAGTGAAGAACAGGTCCGCAATCAGCCCCAGCATTTT.

The chain links TRBV10-1 to TRBJ2-1; 10 nucleotides agree with TRBD2. CDR3 length: 16 amino acids. Germline V gene sequence: CDR1 WNHNN, CDR2 SYGVQD (reference sequence). The ends lost 3 bases at V and 6 bases at J; junction bases unmatched: 8. The DNA of the CDR3 is TGCGCCAGCAGTGACGGTTCCGCTAGCGGGAGCAATGAGCAGTTCTTC. Residues: CASSDGSASGSNEQFF.

This clone was seen a few times. The chain combines TRBV6-5 with TRBJ1-2, with 10 bases aligning to TRBD1. Germline V gene lookup returns CDR1 MNHEY and CDR2 SVGAGI. The CDR3 has 15 residues. J was trimmed by 5 bases and V by 4 bases; bases with no gene match: 7. CDR3 amino acids: CASSLVPGQGYGYTF. In DNA form, the CDR3 reads TGTGCCAGCAGTTTAGTACCGGGACAGGGGTATGGCTACACCTTC.

The chain carries TRBV10-2 and TRBJ1-1; 7 nucleotides align to TRBD1. This CDR3 spans 14 amino acids. After removal of 6 bases from V and 2 bases from J, the junction contained 6 bases not matched to a gene. CDR1 WSHSY and CDR2 SAAADI come from the germline V gene. The CDR3 DNA sequence: TGCGCCAGCAGACAACAGGGGTCTAACACTGAAGCTTTCTTT. Its translation: CASRQQGSNTEAFF.

As for this clone: Within the sample, other DNA sequences also encode this same CDR3. The chain couples TRBV6-5 to TRBJ1-2; TRBD1 matches at 12 bases. V lost 3 bases, J lost 7 bases, and 3 bases stayed unmatched. The CDR3 runs to 14 residues. The germline gives CDR1 MNHEY, CDR2 SVGAGI. CDR3 DNA sequence: TGTGCCAGCAGTTATACGGGACAGGGGGCTGGCTACACCTTC. It translates to CASSYTGQGAGYTF.

The CDR3 nucleotides are TGTGCCAGCACCGCGAGGCAGGGGGTCTATGGCTACACCTTC. This codes for CASTARQGVYGYTF. The V and J genes are TRBV6-5 and TRBJ1-2; TRBD1 matches at 7 bases. V dropped 7 bases and J dropped 4; count of bases not matched to a gene: 9. Germline V lookup: CDR1 MNHEY, CDR2 SVGAGI. CDR3 size: 14 residues.

The chain has TRBV5-1 and TRBJ2-7; 10 bases fit TRBD1. CDR1 is SGHRS, CDR2 YFSETQ, per germline. CDR3 length: 15 amino acids. The V and J ends lost 7 bases and 5 bases, in that order; junction bases with no gene match: 12. The CDR3: CASAGRGTGVDEQYF. The CDR3 coding sequence is TGCGCCAGCGCTGGGAGAGGGACAGGGGTGGACGAGCAGTACTTC.

The chain is built from TRBV28 and TRBJ1-1; D not resolved. The CDR3 is 14 residues long. Germline V gene data show CDR1 as MDHEN and CDR2 as SYDVKM. The V and J ends lost 3 bases and 4 bases respectively, with 12 bases between them. The CDR3 sequence: CASSLWQEPTEAFF. DNA of the CDR3: TGTGCCAGCAGTTTGTGGCAGGAACCCACTGAAGCTTTCTTT.

This clone was recorded only once. CDR3 sequence (DNA): TGTGCCAGCAGATCCTGTGGGGCTAGACTTCTGTACAATGAGCAGTTCTTC. Amino acids: CASRSCGARLLYNEQFF. The chain couples TRBV21-1 to TRBJ2-1; the table's TRBD1 call for D was not verified on the DNA. TRBV21-1 is reported as a pseudogene. This CDR3 has 17 residues.

The chain links TRBV28 to TRBJ1-2; 7 bases match TRBD1. With 10 bases clipped from V and 0 bases from J, the junction kept 20 bases outside the gene matches. Looked up from germline, CDR1 is MDHEN and CDR2 is SYDVKM. CDR3 length: 18 amino acids. CDR3 coding DNA: TGTGCCATCCATATTTCCGGACAGGCAACCGAATCTAACTATGGCTACACCTTC. Protein product: CAIHISGQATESNYGYTF.

This chain connects TRBV6-5 to TRBJ1-1, with D unresolved. V lost 10 bases and J 4 bases, leaving 10 bases between the germline ends. Germline lookup yields CDR1 MNHEY and CDR2 SVGAGI. This CDR3 region has 11 residues. CDR3 residues: CAIWALTEAFF. CDR3 sequence (DNA): TGTGCCATCTGGGCCCTCACTGAAGCTTTCTTT.

The rearrangement links TRBV5-1 to TRBJ1-1, with 9 bases lining up with TRBD1. V gave up 4 bases and J gave up 10 bases; unmatched junction bases: 11. In germline, CDR1 is SGHRS, CDR2 YFSETQ. CDR3 size: 14 residues. The CDR3 protein is CASSRRRDRAGAFF. CDR3 coding DNA: TGCGCCAGCAGCCGCAGAAGGGACAGGGCCGGAGCTTTCTTT.